Listed below are T cell receptor beta chains from one sample, sequenced in a study of cytomegalovirus exposure and HLA in healthy donors. Assay used: immunoSEQ multiplex PCR; TCRdb lists only in-frame clones, some missing. This table has some 190,000 clones, 65% to 85% appearing once. Sequences were obtained from PBMCs. Receptors originate from a male donor in good health and CMV-seronegative. CDR3s leave out the opening cysteine and the closing phenylalanine or tryptophan. The D gene is left open where the match is weak. Clone size is not always given. Where it is, it says once, few, many or a class for expanded clones.

d_call,v_call,clone_size,cdr3_aa
TRBD1,TRBV18,.,ASSNGQGITYEQY
.,TRBV29-1,.,SGTLDRNTGELF
.,TRBV4-3,once,ASSQEGVRGYT
.,TRBV28,few,ASNRAGNTIY
.,TRBV5-1,.,ASSLGDNEKLF
.,TRBV30,.,AWSVSLGYT
.,TRBV2,.,ASSEIDGETQY
TRBD1,TRBV7-8,.,ASSFRGQGALTGELF
.,TRBV27,.,ASSLSGSEQY
.,TRBV4-1,.,ASSQGADLGYGYT
.,TRBV27,.,ASSVRVSGEQY
TRBD2,TRBV7-3,.,ASSRSGRADTGELF
.,TRBV7-9,once,ASSSGTQETQY
TRBD2,TRBV28,.,ASSSPFSGGRSTDTQY
TRBD1,TRBV9,.,ASSVGTGMFTEAF
TRBD1,TRBV7-3,.,ASSLDRGRQETQY
.,TRBV30,.,AWSVLGQGGSQPQH
TRBD2,TRBV29-1,once,SVASGTSGVQETQY
.,TRBV7-9,.,ASSSGQSTSHSYEQY
TRBD1,TRBV19,.,ASRRTGGRNTEAF
TRBD2,TRBV29-1,few,SVLAGGYEQY
TRBD2,TRBV19,.,ASSQAGGSGEQY
TRBD1,TRBV18,.,ASSPRVAPGQGASRSYEQY
TRBD1,TRBV14,.,ASSQRTGLNTEAF
TRBD1,TRBV28,.,ASSSQTGGLEKLF
.,TRBV7-2,.,ASSLNRVNSPLH
TRBD1,TRBV29-1,.,SVAPPQGADC
TRBD1,TRBV5-1,.,AIRRTGLSTDTQY
.,TRBV5-6,once,ASSLRAASYEQY
.,TRBV18,.,ASSQIGVRRTDTQY
TRBD1,TRBV4-3,.,ASSPGTGVPEQY
.,TRBV19,.,ASNSLKGASTDTQY
.,TRBV18,.,ASSPLGSGGNTEAF
.,TRBV19,.,ASSVSRTLSGDTQY
.,TRBV28,.,ASTPRGHTYEQY
.,TRBV19,.,ASSPRATHDPTPQH
TRBD1,TRBV5-1,.,ASSIGTGGFADTQY
.,TRBV2,.,ASSESPPAGLPTDTQY
.,TRBV21-1,.,ASSKCEGARTVKNIQY
.,TRBV27,.,ASSLGGDYGYT
TRBD1,TRBV28,.,ASSHRQGSTRNTIY
.,TRBV7-2,.,ASSKTGRIDEQY
.,TRBV4-3,few,ASSQDRDSNQPQH
TRBD1,TRBV15,.,ATSRDARGQSPIY
TRBD1,TRBV6-6,.,ASSYSRGRDSPLH